The rows below give T cell receptor beta chains drawn from one sample of a study of blood T cell repertoires in COVID-19. Produced via immunoSEQ multiplex PCR; TCRdb's table is partial and in-frame only. Of about 90,000 clones detected, about 90% appear once; the ten largest clones hold 15%. Sequencing input: peripheral blood. All receptors come from a male donor with acute or convalescent COVID-19. Each CDR3 is given with its conserved first and last residue. The D gene is left open where the match is weak.

>TRBD1|TRBV29-1
CSVSGTGNYEQYF
>.|TRBV11-2
CASILSPSSYNEQFF
>.|TRBV5-1
CASSLGGSDQETQYF
>TRBD1|TRBV19
CATGGQGAEAFF
>.|TRBV19
CASSFTGVYYGYTF
>TRBD2|TRBV6-2/TRBV6-3
CASSYYMTSGGVSSYNEQFF
>.|TRBV2
CASSNNYGYTF
>.|TRBV10-3
CAPRRLGKLFF
>.|TRBV29-1
CSVEGTEDYNEQFF
>.|TRBV28
CASSPRQGNSNSPLHF
>.|TRBV27
CASRGDIPLGEQYF
>TRBD1|TRBV11-3
CASNYRGGQPQHF
>.|TRBV19
CASSMGHTAGETQYF
>TRBD2|TRBV5-1
CASSGGGGGTDTQYF
>.|TRBV28
CASSWGRGPEAFF
>.|TRBV7-9
CASSLEGAGSPLHF
>TRBD2|TRBV7-2
CASSFLSGGRADTQYF
>.|TRBV15
CATSREPRGFQFF
>.|TRBV27
CASKSGDTIYF
>TRBD2|TRBV6-6
CASSTPLAGAQGTQYF
>.|TRBV19
CASRERTAYGYTF
>.|TRBV5-4
CASSLSGNPGGNTIYF
>TRBD2|TRBV7-9
CASSLSGGGTLNEQFF
>.|TRBV15
CATSRGKGPVETQYF
>.|TRBV27
CASSRSFSSTNEKLFF
>.|TRBV13
CASSLTPGGGADYGYTF
>.|TRBV3-1/TRBV3-2
CASVLRGTTDTQYF
>.|TRBV9
CASSEAQGSSPLHF
>.|TRBV21-1
CASSTTGGWNSPLHF
>.|TRBV27
CASSFLVGDGYTF